The 19 T cell receptor beta chains given below trace back to one sample, sequenced in a study of blood T cell repertoires in COVID-19. Sequencing was performed with immunoSEQ multiplex PCR; in TCRdb, only in-frame clones are kept and a portion is missing. The sample yields under 250,000 clones, about nine tenths seen once. The sequencing sample was made of peripheral blood. The receptor source for this set is a woman aged 60 to 75 with acute or convalescent COVID-19.

The chain couples TRBV6-5 to TRBJ2-1; 8 nucleotides agree with TRBD1. Trimming removed 10 bases from V and 1 base from J; junction bases left unmatched: 6. This CDR3 is 14 amino acids long. The V gene's germline CDR1 is MNHEY and CDR2 SVGAGI. The CDR3 loop reads CATRQGLSYNEQFF. Written as DNA, the CDR3 is TGTGCCACCAGACAGGGGCTATCCTACAATGAGCAGTTCTTC.

V gene TRBV15 combines with J gene TRBJ1-4, with 7 bases fitting TRBD1. The CDR3 contains 14 residues. The germline CDR1 and CDR2 sequences are LNHNV and YYDKDF (reference sequence). V shed 3 bases and J 4 bases; nucleotides not matched to a gene: 2. The CDR3 loop is CATSRGQLNEKLFF. In nucleotides, the CDR3 is TGTGCCACCAGCAGGGGACAGCTTAATGAAAAACTGTTTTTT.

This clone was observed once. The chain is built from TRBV28 and TRBJ1-5; D possibly corresponds to TRBD1 (5 bases). Germline values: CDR1 MDHEN, CDR2 SYDVKM. CDR3 length equals 12 residues. With 6 bases removed from V and 4 bases from J, the gap between germline ends came to 7 bases. In nucleotides, the CDR3 is TGTGCCAGCAGGGGACTGAATCAGCCCCAGCATTTT. It translates to CASRGLNQPQHF.

DNA for the CDR3: TGTGCCAGCAGCTTACACGCGGGGAACACTGAAGCTTTCTTT. Its protein is CASSLHAGNTEAFF. V usage is TRBV7-9 and J usage is TRBJ1-1, with unresolved D. The CDR3 is made up of 14 amino acids. Germline CDR1 reads SEHNR; CDR2 reads FQNEAQ (reference sequence). Deletions cut 2 bases from V and 1 base from J, with 8 bases between.

The J gene is TRBJ1-6, the V gene TRBV11-2; no definite D call. V gave up 2 bases and J gave up 8 bases, with 10 bases separating them. Per germline, CDR1 SGHAT and CDR2 FQNNGV. The CDR3 contains 14 residues. DNA for the CDR3: TGTGCCAGCAGCTTAACAAGCGGATATTCACCCCTCCACTTT. It encodes CASSLTSGYSPLHF.

This clone appeared once. The V call is TRBV30, the J call TRBJ2-6; D call uncertain. Germline-derived CDR1 and CDR2 are GTSNPN and SVGIG (reference sequence). The CDR3 is 15 amino acids. V was shortened by 2 bases and J by 12 bases, with 20 bases between the two germline ends. The CDR3 here is CAWSPQALRGSVLTF. The CDR3 DNA is TGTGCCTGGAGTCCTCAGGCCCTCCGTGGTAGCGTCCTGACTTTC.

The V call is TRBV7-2, the J call TRBJ1-1; D unresolved. The CDR3 spans 13 residues. The germline gives CDR1 SGHTA, CDR2 FQGNSA. V gave up 2 bases and J gave up 5 bases, with 9 bases separating them. CDR3 sequence reads: CASSLSGVTEAFF. CDR3 nucleotides: TGTGCCAGCAGCTTATCCGGGGTGACTGAAGCTTTCTTT.

V usage is TRBV20-1 and J usage is TRBJ2-7, with D possibly TRBD1 on 6 matching bases. Germline CDR1 and CDR2: DFQATT and SNEGSKA (reference sequence). V was trimmed by 6 bases and J by 4 bases, leaving 19 bases between them. The CDR3 extends over 14 amino acids. For the CDR3, the DNA is TGCAGTGCAAGTCGGTACAGGGAAATTTACGAGCAGTACTTC. Residues: CSASRYREIYEQYF.

The chain is built from TRBV6-1 and TRBJ1-1; D is uncertain. The length of the CDR3 is 13 residues. Germline values: CDR1 MNHNS, CDR2 SASEGT. The germline V and J ends were trimmed by 3 bases and 8 bases, with 13 bases remaining between them. The CDR3 protein is CASSDDVDWEAFF. CDR3 DNA: TGTGCCAGCAGTGATGACGTTGACTGGGAAGCTTTCTTT.

The chain employs TRBV28 and TRBJ1-5, with a weak D call TRBD1 (6 bases). The length of the CDR3 is 13 residues. The V end lost 6 bases, the J end lost 7 bases, and 13 bases lay between the germline ends. CDR1 is MDHEN, CDR2 SYDVKM, per germline. CDR3 residues: CASSRNQGQPQHF. For the CDR3, the DNA is TGTGCCAGCAGCCGAAACCAGGGGCAGCCCCAGCATTTT.

This chain connects TRBV18 to TRBJ1-5, with D unresolved. The germline CDR1 and CDR2 sequences are KGHSH and LQKENI. V lost 2 bases, J lost 4 bases, and 9 bases lay in between. The CDR3 is 14 amino acids. CDR3 loop: CASSPSVENQPQHF. CDR3 bases: TGTGCCAGCTCACCATCAGTGGAGAATCAGCCCCAGCATTTT.

This CDR3 reads CASSQRQGADGNTIYF. Here the CDR3 DNA reads TGTGCCAGCAGCCAAAGACAGGGGGCGGATGGAAACACCATATATTTT. The chain employs TRBV4-2 and TRBJ1-3, with TRBD1 identical over 10 bases. The CDR3 runs to 16 residues. V was pared by 2 bases and J by 3 bases, with 4 bases of the junction left unmatched. The germline V gene has CDR1 LGHNA and CDR2 YNFKEQ.

This clone has just one count. The rearrangement links TRBV19 to TRBJ1-5; possibly TRBD1 for D (6 bases). Trimming left V 4 bases short and J 1 base short, with 20 bases between. Germline lookup yields CDR1 LNHDA and CDR2 SQIVND (reference sequence). The CDR3 runs to 18 residues. The CDR3 nucleotides read TGTGCCAGTAGTACGACCAGGGGAAGTTTTGAGAGCAATCAGCCCCAGCATTTT. This encodes CASSTTRGSFESNQPQHF. The full variable domain, completed using reference TRBV19 and TRBJ1-5, is DGGITQSPKYLFRKEGQNVTLSCEQNLNHDAMYWYRQDPGQGLRLIYYSQIVNDFQKGDIAEGYSVSREKKESFPLTVTSAQKNPTAFYLCASSTTRGSFESNQPQHFGDGTRLSIL.

The gene calls are TRBV6-6 and TRBJ1-5; D is perhaps TRBD1 (6 bases). V dropped 6 bases and J dropped 5 bases, with 17 bases sitting between them. Per germline, CDR1 MNHNY and CDR2 SVGAGI (reference sequence). The CDR3 runs 15 residues. The CDR3 DNA is TGTGCCAGCAGCCTTGGGGGGGGGCCTTATCAGCCCCAGCATTTT. It yields the protein CASSLGGGPYQPQHF.

This clone was counted a few times. The chain recombines TRBV27 with TRBJ2-2; 8 positions agree with TRBD1. The V segment lost 5 bases and the J segment 5 bases; nucleotides outside the gene matches: 7. In germline, CDR1 is MNHEY, CDR2 SMNVEV (reference sequence). This CDR3 is 15 amino acids long. The chain's CDR3 is CASSMGTGGTGELFF. CDR3 DNA: TGTGCCAGCAGTATGGGGACAGGAGGAACCGGGGAGCTGTTTTTT.

The chain uses TRBV18 and TRBJ2-2; D is perhaps TRBD1 (5 bases). Germline assignment: CDR1 KGHSH and CDR2 LQKENI. V shed 6 bases and J shed 6 bases, with 11 bases lying between them. The CDR3 loop spans 13 amino acids. Here the CDR3 reads CASSKGLAGELFF. CDR3 nucleotide sequence: TGTGCCAGCTCGAAGGGGTTGGCCGGGGAGCTGTTTTTT. The full variable domain, with the rest looked up from reference TRBV18 and TRBJ2-2, is NAGVMQNPRHLVRRRGQEARLRCSPMKGHSHVYWYRQLPEEGLKFMVYLQKENIIDESGMPKERFSAEFPKEGPSILRIQQVVRGDSAAYFCASSKGLAGELFFGEGSRLTVL.

This rearrangement joins TRBV6-1 to TRBJ1-6; the match to TRBD1 covers 10 bases. Germline CDR1 and CDR2: MNHNS and SASEGT. CDR3 length: 16 residues. The V and J ends lost 3 bases and 7 bases, in that order; junction bases with no gene match: 6. The CDR3 loop is CASSDRDRGVNSPLHF. DNA for the CDR3: TGTGCCAGCAGTGACCGGGACAGGGGAGTCAATTCACCCCTCCACTTT.

The CDR3 reads CASSWGAGTDTQYF. The DNA of the CDR3 is TGTGCCAGCAGCTGGGGAGCGGGAACAGATACGCAGTATTTT. The chain uses TRBV6-4 and TRBJ2-3; TRBD2 matches 7 bases. This CDR3 spans 14 amino acids. The junction had 6 bases not matched to a gene; V was cut back by 6 bases and J by 3 bases. Germline V gene sequence: CDR1 MRHNA, CDR2 SNTAGT.

The V and J genes are TRBV9 and TRBJ1-4; maybe TRBD1 (5 bases). Germline loops: CDR1 SGDLS, CDR2 YYNGEE. This CDR3 contains 15 residues. Trimming shortened V by 0 bases and J by 8 bases, and 14 bases separated the two germline ends. The CDR3 DNA follows: TGTGCCAGCAGCGTAGGTGGGAAGGGGAACGAAAAACTGTTTTTT. Amino acids: CASSVGGKGNEKLFF.